The 8 T cell receptor beta chains below all came from one sample that was sequenced in a study of beta chain features in type 1 diabetes. Their specific antigens are unknown. Findings of the study overall: Moderate but significant shortening of TCRB CDR3s was recorded in all four CD4+ subsets from Type 1 diabetes patients.

The investigators reverse transcribed all of the isolated RNA, so they sequenced expressed TCRB transcripts. Data came from immunoSEQ multiplex PCR; TCRdb stores just in-frame clones and leaves some out. The sample has under 300,000 clones; about a tenth are singletons. Sequencing was carried out using naive CD4+ T cells from blood. The receptor set was obtained from a man aged 25 to 40 with type 1 diabetes.

The genes are TRBV9 and TRBJ2-2; a weak D match, TRBD2 (5 bases). Germline V gene sequence: CDR1 SGDLS, CDR2 YYNGEE. V lost 0 bases and J lost 5, with 8 bases in between. This CDR3 spans 14 amino acids. The DNA of the CDR3 is TGTGCCAGCAGCGTAGTCGGGATTACCGGGGAGCTGTTTTTT. Its protein is CASSVVGITGELFF.

The chain recombines TRBV6-5 with TRBJ1-2; TRBD1 aligns across 11 bases. This CDR3 comprises 13 residues. Germline CDR1 MNHEY, CDR2 SVGAGI. Trimming removed 10 bases from V and 3 bases from J; junction bases left unmatched: 4. DNA for the CDR3: TGTGCCACAGGGACAGGGGGTTACTATGGCTACACCTTC. Protein: CATGTGGYYGYTF.

This rearrangement joins TRBV6-1 to TRBJ1-5, with 8 bases aligning to TRBD1. The germline V gene encodes CDR1 MNHNS and CDR2 SASEGT. The CDR3 runs 15 residues. The V gene end was trimmed by 2 bases and the J gene end by 4 bases; junction bases not matched to a gene: 4. The CDR3 protein is CASSEIGQGNQPQHF. As DNA, the CDR3 is TGTGCCAGCAGTGAAATCGGACAGGGAAATCAGCCCCAGCATTTT.

The rearrangement uses TRBV6-5 and TRBJ2-7; TRBD1 is a possible D gene (6 bases). The V gene lost 0 bases and the J gene lost 2 bases, with 8 bases spanning the gap. Looked up from germline, CDR1 is MNHEY and CDR2 is SVGAGI. This CDR3 has 14 amino acids. The CDR3: CASSYSGDTYEQYF. The DNA of the CDR3 is TGTGCCAGCAGTTACTCCGGGGACACCTACGAGCAGTACTTC.

V gene TRBV11-2 combines with J gene TRBJ2-1; 7 nucleotides align to TRBD1. Losses at the gene ends were 1 base for V and 5 bases for J; bases not matched to a gene: 2. The CDR3 runs 14 residues. Germline CDR1 and CDR2: SGHAT and FQNNGV. CDR3 nucleotide sequence: TGTGCCAGCAGCTTAGGACAGGGCCACAATGAGCAGTTCTTC. It codes for CASSLGQGHNEQFF.

This clone was detected only a few times. The J gene is TRBJ1-2, the V gene TRBV9, with TRBD1 matching over 9 bases. V shed 3 bases and J 2 bases; nucleotides not matched to a gene: 2. This CDR3 comprises 14 residues. Looked up from germline, CDR1 is SGDLS and CDR2 is YYNGEE. The chain's CDR3 is CASSAGTGNYGYTF. CDR3 bases: TGTGCCAGCAGCGCAGGGACAGGGAACTATGGCTACACCTTC. The whole variable domain, remainder taken from reference TRBV9 and TRBJ1-2, is DSGVTQTPKHLITATGQRVTLRCSPRSGDLSVYWYQQSLDQGLQFLIQYYNGEERAKGNILERFSAQQFPDLHSELNLSSLELGDSALYFCASSAGTGNYGYTFGSGTRLTVV.

The V call is TRBV7-3, the J call TRBJ2-7, with TRBD2 matching 8 bases. The J segment lost 0 bases and the V segment lost 5 bases, leaving 9 bases of the junction unmatched. CDR1 is SGHTA, CDR2 FQGTGA, per germline. The CDR3 totals 16 residues. CDR3 loop: CASSLLQAGDSYEQYF. CDR3 DNA: TGTGCCAGCAGCCTCCTACAAGCGGGGGACTCCTACGAGCAGTACTTC.

V and J are TRBV27 and TRBJ2-5, with TRBD1 matching over 9 bases. Trimming cost V 2 bases and J 5 bases; bases outside gene matches: 6. The V gene's germline CDR1 is MNHEY and CDR2 SMNVEV (reference sequence). The CDR3 is 15 residues long. For the CDR3, the DNA is TGTGCCAGCAGTTTAGACAGGGGGGGAGGTGAGACCCAGTACTTC. Its protein is CASSLDRGGGETQYF.